A selection of T cell receptor beta chains follows, all from one sample in a study of human T cells and chemical hapten exposure. TCRdb reanalysed the RACE reads using MiXCR and keeps one entry per CDR3 protein. The sample has around 130,000 distinct CDR3 sequences; approximately 9.1% are singletons. Sequencing used whole blood. All receptors come from a male donor in good health. Some clones in this sample may be carry-over from other donors' samples. Each CDR3 is given with its conserved first and last residue. A D gene is named only where the DNA matches it firmly. A row's size may be missing; if present it is once, few, many or a size class.

j_call d_call clone_size v_call cdr3_nt cdr3_aa
TRBJ1-6 TRBD1 NA TRBV27 TGTGCCAGCAGTTCAGTGACAGGGGGCGTTAATTCACCCCTCCACTTT CASSSVTGGVNSPLHF
TRBJ1-5 NA NA TRBV7-9 TGTGCCAGCAGCTCAGACTGGGACATCCCGGGGTCCCAGCATTTT CASSSDWDIPGSQHF
TRBJ1-6 NA NA TRBV12-3/TRBV12-4 TGTGCCAGCAGCGCAGGCCTGGGGCGTAATTCACCCCTCCACTTT CASSAGLGRNSPLHF
TRBJ2-7 NA NA TRBV19 TGTGCCAGTAGTGCCCGTGGGCCCCCCTACGAGCAGTACTTC CASSARGPPYEQYF
TRBJ1-1 NA many TRBV11-3 TGTGCCAGCAGCTTAGAGATGAACACTGAAGCTTTCTTT CASSLEMNTEAFF
TRBJ2-5 TRBD2 few TRBV6-2/TRBV6-3 TGTGCCAGCAGTGACGAAACTAGCGTTCCGGGGTACCAAGAGACCCAGTACTTC CASSDETSVPGYQETQYF
TRBJ2-1 NA NA TRBV12-3/TRBV12-4 TGTGCCAGCGCCCGATCGGCGCGCAATGAGCAGTTCTTC CASARSARNEQFF
TRBJ2-7 NA NA TRBV4-1 TGCGCCAGCAGCCAACCAGGGGACGAGCAGTACTTC CASSQPGDEQYF
TRBJ2-5 TRBD1 few TRBV12-3/TRBV12-4 TGTGCCAGCAGTTGGACCGACAGGGGGCCCCAAGAGACCCAGTACTTC CASSWTDRGPQETQYF
TRBJ2-7 NA many TRBV29-1 TGCAGCGTTGAAGACCCATCGGGAGAAGAGGAAGAGTACGAGCAGTACTTC CSVEDPSGEEEEYEQYF
TRBJ1-1 NA NA TRBV20-1 TGCAGTGCTAGAGCGGGCAGCCAGAACACTGAAGCTTTCTTT CSARAGSQNTEAFF
TRBJ2-7 TRBD1 many TRBV27 TGTGCCAGCGCGGGGACAGGGGTATCAGAGCAGTACTTC CASAGTGVSEQYF
TRBJ2-7 NA few TRBV30 TGTGCCTGGAGTGTAGCCCACGAGCAGTACTTC CAWSVAHEQYF